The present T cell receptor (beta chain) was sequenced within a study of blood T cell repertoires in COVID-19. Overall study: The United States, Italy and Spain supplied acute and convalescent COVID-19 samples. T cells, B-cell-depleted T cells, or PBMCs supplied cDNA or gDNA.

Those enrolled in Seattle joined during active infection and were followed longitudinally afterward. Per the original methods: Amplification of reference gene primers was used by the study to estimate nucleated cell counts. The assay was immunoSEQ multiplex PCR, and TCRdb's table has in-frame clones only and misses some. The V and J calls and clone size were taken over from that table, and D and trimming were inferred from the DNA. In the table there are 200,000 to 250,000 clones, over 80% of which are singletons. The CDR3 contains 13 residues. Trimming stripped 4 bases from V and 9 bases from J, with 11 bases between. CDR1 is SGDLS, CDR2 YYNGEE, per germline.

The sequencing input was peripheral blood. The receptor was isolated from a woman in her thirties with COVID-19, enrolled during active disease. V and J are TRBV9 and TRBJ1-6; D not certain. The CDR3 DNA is TGTGCCAGCAGCCCGCTATCGTTTTCACCCCTCCACTTT. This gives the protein CASSPLSFSPLHF.